A single sample is the source of the 14 T cell receptor beta chains below, sequenced in a study of blood T cell repertoires in COVID-19. Data came from immunoSEQ multiplex PCR; TCRdb stores just in-frame clones and leaves some out. The sample comprises about 140,000 clones, about 82% of which are singletons, and 2.5% to 3.5% rests with the top ten. The sample consisted of peripheral blood. The origin of the receptors is a man between 45 and 60 years old with acute or convalescent COVID-19.

This clone was detected only once. This chain connects TRBV19 to TRBJ2-2; 8 nucleotides line up with TRBD1. V was pared by 4 bases and J by 1 base, with 5 bases of the junction left unmatched. The CDR3 is made up of 16 amino acids. From germline, CDR1 is LNHDA and CDR2 SQIVND (reference sequence). In nucleotides, the CDR3 is TGTGCCAGTAGTAAATCCGGGACAGGGAACACCGGGGAGCTGTTTTTT. Translation: CASSKSGTGNTGELFF.

The chain uses TRBV12-3 or TRBV12-4 and TRBJ2-5; no firm D call. The CDR3 has 12 residues. With 5 bases removed from V and 5 bases from J, the gap between germline ends came to 9 bases. The chain's CDR3 is CASSTLSETQYF. Here the CDR3 DNA reads TGTGCCAGCAGTACGTTGAGCGAGACCCAGTACTTC.

V is TRBV9 and J is TRBJ1-1, with TRBD1 as a possible D gene (6 bases). V lost 0 bases and J 2 bases, leaving 14 bases between the germline ends. Germline lookup yields CDR1 SGDLS and CDR2 YYNGEE. The CDR3 covers 16 residues. CDR3 nucleotide sequence: TGTGCCAGCAGCGTAGGGGGGCTAGGCCCTAACACTGAAGCTTTCTTT. It is translated as CASSVGGLGPNTEAFF. Filled out from reference TRBV9 and TRBJ1-1, the complete variable domain reads DSGVTQTPKHLITATGQRVTLRCSPRSGDLSVYWYQQSLDQGLQFLIQYYNGEERAKGNILERFSAQQFPDLHSELNLSSLELGDSALYFCASSVGGLGPNTEAFFGQGTRLTVV.

This sequence joins TRBV6-5 and TRBJ2-7; 8 nucleotides line up with TRBD1. Germline-derived CDR1 and CDR2 are MNHEY and SVGAGI. This CDR3 has 15 amino acids. Trimming at V came to 6 bases and at J to 2 bases, leaving 9 bases not matched to a gene. CDR3 coding DNA: TGTGCCAGCAGACTAAGACAGGGGTCGCCCTACGAGCAGTACTTC. This sequence encodes CASRLRQGSPYEQYF.

The V and J genes are TRBV7-8 and TRBJ1-5, with 10 positions matching TRBD1. V was pared by 7 bases and J by 2 bases, with 5 bases of the junction left unmatched. The CDR3 has 15 residues. Germline-derived CDR1 and CDR2 are SGHVS and FQNEAQ. CDR3 bases: TGTGCCAGCACCCTGACAGGGGGCGGCAATCAGCCCCAGCATTTT. Protein product: CASTLTGGGNQPQHF.

This clone was observed once. J is TRBJ2-7 and V is TRBV27; weak D call: TRBD1 (6 bases). The CDR3 is made up of 14 amino acids. Deletions cut 4 bases from V and 2 bases from J, with 12 bases between. Germline V lookup: CDR1 MNHEY, CDR2 SMNVEV (reference sequence). The DNA for the CDR3 is TGTGCCAGCAGTTCCCGGGACAATCCCTACGAGCAGTACTTC. This gives the protein CASSSRDNPYEQYF.

V gene TRBV5-1 combines with J gene TRBJ1-3; 7 bases agree with TRBD1. The CDR3 extends over 16 amino acids. The junction had 7 bases not matched to a gene; V was cut back by 2 bases and J by 2 bases. The germline CDR1 and CDR2 sequences are SGHRS and YFSETQ. For the CDR3, the DNA is TGCGCCAGCAGCTTAGTATCAAGGGGGCCTGGAAACACCATATATTTT. It encodes CASSLVSRGPGNTIYF.

The genes are TRBV2 and TRBJ1-5; D perhaps matches TRBD1 (5 bases). This CDR3 comprises 11 residues. Germline V gives CDR1 SNHLY, CDR2 FYNNEI. V was trimmed by 3 bases and J by 9 bases, leaving 6 bases between them. The CDR3 bases are TGTGCCAGCAGTGAGGGGCGGCCCCAGCATTTT. Translating it yields CASSEGRPQHF. Using reference TRBV2 and TRBJ1-5 for the parts outside the CDR3, the full variable domain is EPEVTQTPSHQVTQMGQEVILRCVPISNHLYFYWYRQILGQKVEFLVSFYNNEISEKSEIFDDQFSVERPDGSNFTLKIRSTKLEDSAMYFCASSEGRPQHFGDGTRLSIL.

V usage is TRBV6-6 and J usage is TRBJ1-2, with a tentative D call TRBD1 (6 bases). Germline CDR1 MNHNY, CDR2 SVGAGI (reference sequence). V shed 0 bases and J shed 4 bases, with 15 bases lying between them. CDR3 size: 16 residues. This CDR3 is CASSYSRGGPSYGYTF. CDR3 bases: TGTGCCAGCAGTTACTCTAGGGGGGGCCCCTCCTATGGCTACACCTTC.

This rearrangement joins TRBV5-1 to TRBJ2-7; tentative D call: TRBD1 (6 bases). CDR1 is SGHRS, CDR2 YFSETQ, per germline. The CDR3 is made up of 14 amino acids. V was shortened by 6 bases and J by 2 bases, with 15 bases between the two germline ends. The CDR3 region is CASTKNRETYEQYF. The CDR3 DNA follows: TGCGCCAGCACCAAAAACAGGGAGACCTACGAGCAGTACTTC.

V gene TRBV6-2 or TRBV6-3 combines with J gene TRBJ2-7, with 10 bases lining up with TRBD2. The ends lost 2 bases at V and 3 bases at J; junction bases unmatched: 4. Germline V gene sequence: CDR1 MNHEY, CDR2 SVGEGT. The CDR3 contains 15 residues. This chain's CDR3 is CASSYPSGGFYEQYF. CDR3 DNA sequence: TGTGCCAGCAGTTACCCTAGCGGGGGATTCTACGAGCAGTACTTC.

This chain joins TRBV6-5 and TRBJ2-2; 9 positions agree with TRBD1. The length of the CDR3 is 15 residues. V shed 5 bases, J shed 0 bases, and the junction held 1 base outside the gene matches. Germline CDR1 is MNHEY and CDR2 is SVGAGI. The chain's CDR3 is CASSRQGANTGELFF. DNA of the CDR3: TGTGCCAGCAGTCGACAGGGGGCGAACACCGGGGAGCTGTTTTTT.

This clone was observed a single time. CDR3 region: CASSLSGANVLTF. The CDR3 DNA follows: TGTGCCAGCAGCCTATCTGGGGCCAACGTCCTGACTTTC. The rearrangement uses TRBV6-5 and TRBJ2-6; D uncertain. The length of the CDR3 is 13 residues. Germline V CDR1 and CDR2: MNHEY, SVGAGI. The ends were cut back, 6 bases at V and 1 base at J, with 4 bases in the middle.

The V call is TRBV5-1, the J call TRBJ2-1; 12 bases are shared with TRBD2. CDR1 is SGHRS and CDR2 is YFSETQ in the germline V gene. The CDR3 extends over 18 amino acids. V shed 3 bases, J shed 6 bases, and the junction held 13 bases outside the gene matches. Here the CDR3 reads CASSSPGLAGIASNEQFF. As DNA, the CDR3 is TGCGCCAGCAGCTCGCCCGGACTAGCGGGAATCGCCAGCAATGAGCAGTTCTTC.